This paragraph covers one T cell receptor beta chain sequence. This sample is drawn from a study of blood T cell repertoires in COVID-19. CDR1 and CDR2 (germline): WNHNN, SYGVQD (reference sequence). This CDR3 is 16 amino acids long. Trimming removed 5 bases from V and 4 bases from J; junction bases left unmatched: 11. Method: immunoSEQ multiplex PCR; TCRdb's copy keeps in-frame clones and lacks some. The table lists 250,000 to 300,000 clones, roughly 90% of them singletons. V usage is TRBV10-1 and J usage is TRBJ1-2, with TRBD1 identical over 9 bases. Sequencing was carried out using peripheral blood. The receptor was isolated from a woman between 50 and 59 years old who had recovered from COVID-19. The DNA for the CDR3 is TGCGCCAGCAGTAAATATACAGGGGGCGATTCCTATGGCTACACCTTC. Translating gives CASSKYTGGDSYGYTF.